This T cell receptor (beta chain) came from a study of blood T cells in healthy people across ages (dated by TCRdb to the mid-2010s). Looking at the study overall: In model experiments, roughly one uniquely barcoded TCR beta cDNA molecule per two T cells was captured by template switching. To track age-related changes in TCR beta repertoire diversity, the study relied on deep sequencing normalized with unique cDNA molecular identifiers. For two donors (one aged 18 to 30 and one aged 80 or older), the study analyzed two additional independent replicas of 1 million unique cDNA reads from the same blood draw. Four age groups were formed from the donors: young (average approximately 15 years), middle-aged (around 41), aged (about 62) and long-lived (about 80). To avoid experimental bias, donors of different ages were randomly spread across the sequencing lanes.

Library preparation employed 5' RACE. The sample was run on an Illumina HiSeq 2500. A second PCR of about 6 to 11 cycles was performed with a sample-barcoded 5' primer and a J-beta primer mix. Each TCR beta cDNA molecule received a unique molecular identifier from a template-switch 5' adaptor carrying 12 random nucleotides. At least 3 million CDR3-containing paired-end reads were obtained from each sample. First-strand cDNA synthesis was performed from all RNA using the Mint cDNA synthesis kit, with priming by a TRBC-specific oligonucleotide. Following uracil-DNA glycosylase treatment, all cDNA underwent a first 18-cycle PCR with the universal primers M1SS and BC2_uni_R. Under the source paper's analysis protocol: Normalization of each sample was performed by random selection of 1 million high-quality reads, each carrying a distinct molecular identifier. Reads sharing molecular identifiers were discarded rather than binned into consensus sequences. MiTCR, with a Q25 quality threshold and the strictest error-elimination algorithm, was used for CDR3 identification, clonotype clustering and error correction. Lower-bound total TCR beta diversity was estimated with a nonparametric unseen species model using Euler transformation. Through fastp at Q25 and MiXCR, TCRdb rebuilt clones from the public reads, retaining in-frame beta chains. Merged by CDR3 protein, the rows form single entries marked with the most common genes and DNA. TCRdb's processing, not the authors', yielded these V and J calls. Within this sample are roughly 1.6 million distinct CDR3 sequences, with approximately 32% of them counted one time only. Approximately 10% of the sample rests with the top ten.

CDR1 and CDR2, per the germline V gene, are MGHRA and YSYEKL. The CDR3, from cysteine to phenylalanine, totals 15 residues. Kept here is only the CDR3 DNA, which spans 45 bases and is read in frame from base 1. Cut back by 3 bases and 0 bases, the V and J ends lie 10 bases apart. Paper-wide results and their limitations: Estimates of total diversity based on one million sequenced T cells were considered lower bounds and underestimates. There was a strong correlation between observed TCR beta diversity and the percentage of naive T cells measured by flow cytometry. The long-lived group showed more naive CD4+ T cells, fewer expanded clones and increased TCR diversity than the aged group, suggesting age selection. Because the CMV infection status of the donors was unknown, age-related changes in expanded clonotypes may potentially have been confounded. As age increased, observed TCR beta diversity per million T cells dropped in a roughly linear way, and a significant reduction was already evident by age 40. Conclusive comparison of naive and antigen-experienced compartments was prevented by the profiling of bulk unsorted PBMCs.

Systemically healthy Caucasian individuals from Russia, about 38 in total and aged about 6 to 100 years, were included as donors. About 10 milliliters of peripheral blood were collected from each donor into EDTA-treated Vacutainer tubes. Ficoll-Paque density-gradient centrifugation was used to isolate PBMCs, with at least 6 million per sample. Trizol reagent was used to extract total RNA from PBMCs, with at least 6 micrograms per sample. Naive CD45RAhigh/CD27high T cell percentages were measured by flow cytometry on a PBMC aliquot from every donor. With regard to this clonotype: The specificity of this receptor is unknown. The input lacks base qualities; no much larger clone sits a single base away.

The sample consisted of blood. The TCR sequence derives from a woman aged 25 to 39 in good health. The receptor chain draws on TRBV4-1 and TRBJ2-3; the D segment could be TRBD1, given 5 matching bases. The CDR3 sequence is CASSQTERSTDTQYF. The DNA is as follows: TGCGCCAGCAGCCAGACAGAGCGAAGCACAGATACGCAGTATTTT.